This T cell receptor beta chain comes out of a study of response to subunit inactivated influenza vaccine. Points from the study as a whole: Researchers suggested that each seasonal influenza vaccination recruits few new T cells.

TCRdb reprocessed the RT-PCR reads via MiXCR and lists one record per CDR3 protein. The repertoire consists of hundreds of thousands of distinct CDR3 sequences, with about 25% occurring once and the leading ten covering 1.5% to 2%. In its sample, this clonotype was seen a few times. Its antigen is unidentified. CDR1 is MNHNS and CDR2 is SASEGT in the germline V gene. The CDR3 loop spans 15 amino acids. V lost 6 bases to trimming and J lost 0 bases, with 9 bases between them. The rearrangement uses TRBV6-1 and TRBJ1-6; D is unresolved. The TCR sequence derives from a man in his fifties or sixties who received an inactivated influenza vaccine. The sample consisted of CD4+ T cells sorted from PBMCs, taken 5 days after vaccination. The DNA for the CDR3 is TGTGCCAGCAGCAAAGTTCGCTCCTATAATTCACCCCTCCACTTT. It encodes CASSKVRSYNSPLHF.